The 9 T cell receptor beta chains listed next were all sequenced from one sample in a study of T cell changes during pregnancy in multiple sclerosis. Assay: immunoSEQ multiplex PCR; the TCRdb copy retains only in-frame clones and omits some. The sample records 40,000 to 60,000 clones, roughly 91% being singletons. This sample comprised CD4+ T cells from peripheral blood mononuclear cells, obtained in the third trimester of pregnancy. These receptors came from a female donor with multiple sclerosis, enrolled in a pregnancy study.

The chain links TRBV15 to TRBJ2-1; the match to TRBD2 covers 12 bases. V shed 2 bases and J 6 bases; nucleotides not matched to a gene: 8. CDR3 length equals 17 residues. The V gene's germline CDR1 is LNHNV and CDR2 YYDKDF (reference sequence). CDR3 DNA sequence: TGTGCCACCAGCAGACCATGGACTAGCGGGGAGGTCAATGAGCAGTTCTTC. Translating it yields CATSRPWTSGEVNEQFF.

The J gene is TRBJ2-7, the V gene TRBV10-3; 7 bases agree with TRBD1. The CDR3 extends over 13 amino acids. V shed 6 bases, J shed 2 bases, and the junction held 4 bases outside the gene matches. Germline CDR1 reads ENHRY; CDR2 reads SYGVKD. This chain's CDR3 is CAISTGTAYEQYF. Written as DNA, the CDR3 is TGTGCCATCAGCACAGGGACAGCCTACGAGCAGTACTTC.

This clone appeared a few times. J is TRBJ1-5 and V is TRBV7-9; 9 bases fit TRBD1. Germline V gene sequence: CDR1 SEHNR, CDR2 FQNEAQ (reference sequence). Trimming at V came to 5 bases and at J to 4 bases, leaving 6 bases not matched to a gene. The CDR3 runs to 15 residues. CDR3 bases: TGTGCCAGCAGCCCCGGGGACAGGGAGAATCAGCCCCAGCATTTT. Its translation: CASSPGDRENQPQHF.

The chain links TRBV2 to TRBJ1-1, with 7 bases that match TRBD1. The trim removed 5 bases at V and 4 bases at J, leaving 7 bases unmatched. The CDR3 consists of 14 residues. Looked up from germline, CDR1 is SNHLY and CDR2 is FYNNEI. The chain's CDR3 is CASSRGGTPTEAFF. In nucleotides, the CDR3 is TGTGCCAGCAGTCGAGGGGGCACCCCCACTGAAGCTTTCTTT.

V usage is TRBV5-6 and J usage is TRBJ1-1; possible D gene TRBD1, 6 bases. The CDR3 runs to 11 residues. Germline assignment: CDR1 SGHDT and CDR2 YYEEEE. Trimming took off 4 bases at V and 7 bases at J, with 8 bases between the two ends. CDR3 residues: CASSGTLEAFF. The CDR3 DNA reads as TGTGCCAGCAGCGGGACACTTGAAGCTTTCTTT.

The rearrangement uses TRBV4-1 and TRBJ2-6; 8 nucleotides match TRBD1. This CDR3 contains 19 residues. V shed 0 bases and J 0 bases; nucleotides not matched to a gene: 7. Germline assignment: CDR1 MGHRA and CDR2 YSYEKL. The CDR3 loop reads CASSQERTGTPSGANVLTF. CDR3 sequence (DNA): TGCGCCAGCAGCCAAGAAAGGACAGGGACTCCCTCTGGGGCCAACGTCCTGACTTTC.

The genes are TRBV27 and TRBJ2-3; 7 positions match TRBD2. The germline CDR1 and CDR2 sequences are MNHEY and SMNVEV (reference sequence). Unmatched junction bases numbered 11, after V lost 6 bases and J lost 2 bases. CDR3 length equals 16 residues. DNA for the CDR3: TGTGCCAGCAGCACCGCCGGGAGGCTCCACACAGATACGCAGTATTTT. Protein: CASSTAGRLHTDTQYF.

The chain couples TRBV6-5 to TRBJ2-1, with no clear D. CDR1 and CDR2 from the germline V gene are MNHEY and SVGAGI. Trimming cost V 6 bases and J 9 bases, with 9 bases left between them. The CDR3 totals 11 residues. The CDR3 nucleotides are TGTGCCAGCAGCTCACTTCGTGAGCAGTTCTTC. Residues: CASSSLREQFF.

This CDR3 reads CASTGTPTTNEKLFF. The CDR3 DNA sequence: TGTGCCAGCACCGGGACACCAACAACTAATGAAAAACTGTTTTTT. V is TRBV25-1 and J is TRBJ1-4, with a weak D call TRBD1 (6 bases). Germline V gene data show CDR1 as MGHDK and CDR2 as SYGVNS. CDR3 size: 15 residues. Trimming removed 7 bases from V and 0 bases from J, with 12 bases in between.